The entry below gives a single T cell receptor beta chain sequence along with its context. Sequencing used immunoSEQ multiplex PCR; TCRdb keeps in-frame clones, though not all of them. The sample holds more than 200,000 clones, around 89% seen once. The data originate from a study of blood T cell repertoires in COVID-19. Germline V gene sequence: CDR1 SGHTA, CDR2 FQGNSA. The CDR3 consists of 14 residues. The V and J ends lost 5 bases and 2 bases, in that order; junction bases with no gene match: 4. Sequencing used PBMCs or T cells enriched from blood (not recorded which). The sequence was collected from a woman aged 30 to 39 who had recovered from COVID-19. The chain links TRBV7-2 to TRBJ1-2; 8 nucleotides align to TRBD1. The CDR3 spells CASSDRTGNYGYTF. CDR3 nucleotide sequence: TGTGCCAGCAGCGATCGGACAGGGAACTATGGCTACACCTTC.